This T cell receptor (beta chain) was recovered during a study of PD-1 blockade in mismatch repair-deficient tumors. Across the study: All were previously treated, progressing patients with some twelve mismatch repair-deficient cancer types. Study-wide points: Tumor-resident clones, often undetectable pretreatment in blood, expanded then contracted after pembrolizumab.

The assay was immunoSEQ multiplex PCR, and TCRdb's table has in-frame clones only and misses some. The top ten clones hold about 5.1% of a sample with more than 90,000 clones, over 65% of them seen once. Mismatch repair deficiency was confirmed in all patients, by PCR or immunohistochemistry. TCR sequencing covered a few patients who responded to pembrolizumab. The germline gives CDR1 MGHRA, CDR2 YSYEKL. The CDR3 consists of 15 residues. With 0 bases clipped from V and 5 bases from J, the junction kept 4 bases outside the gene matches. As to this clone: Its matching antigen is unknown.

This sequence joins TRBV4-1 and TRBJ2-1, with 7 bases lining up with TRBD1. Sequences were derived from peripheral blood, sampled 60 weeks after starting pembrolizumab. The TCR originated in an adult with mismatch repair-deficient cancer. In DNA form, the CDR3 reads TGCGCCAGCAGCCAAGAAGAAGGGGGCAACAATGAGCAGTTCTTC. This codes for CASSQEEGGNNEQFF.